A selection of T cell receptor beta chains follows, all from one sample in a study of T cells in Graves' hyperthyroidism and ophthalmopathy. TCRdb reprocessed the multiplex PCR reads with MiXCR, giving one entry per CDR3 protein. The sample has 270,000 or so distinct CDR3 sequences; 15% are singletons. The sample consisted of blood. These receptors were taken from a woman aged 45-65 years with Graves' hyperthyroidism that later progressed to Graves' ophthalmopathy. Each CDR3 is given with its conserved first and last residue. The D gene is left open where the match is weak. The size of a clone is reported for some rows only, either as once, few or many, or as a class for expanded clones.

D gene: -; V gene: TRBV3-1; J gene: TRBJ2-5; clone size: many; CDR3 protein: CASSQESFQETQYF; CDR3 DNA: TGTGCCAGCAGCCAAGAAAGCTTCCAAGAGACCCAGTACTTC
D gene: -; V gene: TRBV7-2; J gene: TRBJ1-1; clone size: -; CDR3 protein: CASSQQTANTEAFF; CDR3 DNA: TGTGCCAGCAGCCAGCAGACAGCAAACACTGAAGCTTTCTTT
D gene: TRBD2; V gene: TRBV2; J gene: TRBJ2-7; clone size: -; CDR3 protein: CASSVLAGGPEEQYF; CDR3 DNA: TGTGCCAGCAGTGTACTGGCGGGAGGGCCGGAAGAGCAGTACTTC
D gene: TRBD1; V gene: TRBV12-3/TRBV12-4; J gene: TRBJ2-7; clone size: -; CDR3 protein: CASSLVGGLTTYEQYF; CDR3 DNA: TGTGCCAGCAGTTTAGTAGGGGGCCTGACTACCTACGAGCAGTACTTC
D gene: -; V gene: TRBV6-1; J gene: TRBJ2-7; clone size: many; CDR3 protein: CASSARGGGNEQYF; CDR3 DNA: TGTGCCAGCAGCGCCCGGGGCGGTGGGAACGAGCAGTACTTC
D gene: -; V gene: TRBV15; J gene: TRBJ2-3; clone size: many; CDR3 protein: CATSSDVNTQYF; CDR3 DNA: TGTGCCACCAGCAGCGATGTCAATACGCAGTATTTT
D gene: TRBD1; V gene: TRBV28; J gene: TRBJ1-2; clone size: many; CDR3 protein: CASSSGQGVYGYTF; CDR3 DNA: TGTGCCAGCAGCTCGGGACAGGGTGTATATGGCTACACCTTC
D gene: TRBD2; V gene: TRBV18; J gene: TRBJ2-1; clone size: once; CDR3 protein: CASSQLAEALNEQFF; CDR3 DNA: TGTGCCAGCTCACAACTAGCGGAGGCCCTCAATGAGCAGTTCTTC
D gene: -; V gene: TRBV2; J gene: TRBJ1-1; clone size: -; CDR3 protein: CASSVERDVNAFF; CDR3 DNA: TGTGCCAGCAGTGTTGAAAGGGACGTTAATGCTTTCTTT
D gene: -; V gene: TRBV3-1; J gene: TRBJ2-2; clone size: few; CDR3 protein: CASSVHLIGELFF; CDR3 DNA: TGTGCCAGCAGCGTCCACTTAATCGGGGAGCTGTTTTTT
D gene: TRBD2; V gene: TRBV6-1; J gene: TRBJ2-3; clone size: -; CDR3 protein: CASSPKAGGRTDTQYF; CDR3 DNA: TGTGCCAGCAGCCCCAAAGCGGGAGGAAGGACAGATACGCAGTATTTT
D gene: -; V gene: TRBV11-2; J gene: TRBJ1-6; clone size: many; CDR3 protein: CASSLGWGSYNSPLHF; CDR3 DNA: TGTGCCAGCAGCTTAGGGTGGGGGTCTTATAATTCACCCCTCCACTTT
D gene: -; V gene: TRBV11-2; J gene: TRBJ1-1; clone size: many; CDR3 protein: CASSLVGGSAEAFF; CDR3 DNA: TGTGCCAGCAGCTTAGTAGGGGGTAGCGCTGAAGCTTTCTTT
D gene: TRBD2; V gene: TRBV20-1; J gene: TRBJ2-7; clone size: few; CDR3 protein: CSAQMGGSPSDEQYF; CDR3 DNA: TGCAGTGCTCAAATGGGCGGGAGCCCCTCGGACGAGCAGTACTTC
D gene: -; V gene: TRBV7-2; J gene: TRBJ2-3; clone size: many; CDR3 protein: CASSLGAGFTDTQYF; CDR3 DNA: TGTGCCAGCAGCTTAGGGGCGGGGTTCACAGATACGCAGTATTTT
D gene: TRBD1; V gene: TRBV7-2; J gene: TRBJ2-7; clone size: many; CDR3 protein: CASSTTGTGAYEQYF; CDR3 DNA: TGTGCCAGCAGCACAACCGGGACAGGGGCCTACGAGCAGTACTTC
D gene: -; V gene: TRBV28; J gene: TRBJ1-2; clone size: many; CDR3 protein: CASGPREYGYTF; CDR3 DNA: TGTGCCAGCGGCCCCCGGGAGTATGGCTACACCTTC
D gene: -; V gene: TRBV7-8; J gene: TRBJ1-5; clone size: few; CDR3 protein: CASSFSISREPQHF; CDR3 DNA: TGTGCCAGCAGCTTTTCAATTTCGCGAGAGCCCCAGCATTTT
D gene: TRBD2; V gene: TRBV20-1; J gene: TRBJ2-7; clone size: -; CDR3 protein: CSASLAELSYEQYF; CDR3 DNA: TGCAGTGCTTCCCTAGCGGAACTCTCCTACGAGCAGTACTTC
D gene: -; V gene: TRBV19; J gene: TRBJ1-2; clone size: few; CDR3 protein: CASSMRQNYGYTF; CDR3 DNA: TGTGCCAGTAGTATGCGTCAGAACTATGGCTACACCTTC
D gene: -; V gene: TRBV12-3/TRBV12-4; J gene: TRBJ2-1; clone size: many; CDR3 protein: CASSLDSNEQFF; CDR3 DNA: TGCGCCAGCAGCTTGGACAGCAATGAGCAGTTCTTC
D gene: TRBD1; V gene: TRBV28; J gene: TRBJ1-1; clone size: many; CDR3 protein: CASSLPLTGTEAFF; CDR3 DNA: TGTGCCAGCAGTTTACCCCTGACAGGGACTGAAGCTTTCTTT
D gene: TRBD2; V gene: TRBV10-3; J gene: TRBJ2-7; clone size: -; CDR3 protein: CAISPGGGHEGEQYF; CDR3 DNA: TGTGCCATCAGCCCAGGCGGGGGGCACGAGGGCGAGCAGTACTTC
D gene: -; V gene: TRBV28; J gene: TRBJ1-3; clone size: many; CDR3 protein: CASKRGRERNTIYF; CDR3 DNA: TGTGCCAGCAAGAGGGGCAGAGAACGAAACACCATATATTTT
D gene: -; V gene: TRBV20-1; J gene: TRBJ1-1; clone size: -; CDR3 protein: CSASGGGGFSEAFF; CDR3 DNA: TGCAGTGCCAGCGGCGGGGGGGGCTTTTCTGAAGCTTTCTTT
D gene: -; V gene: TRBV11-2; J gene: TRBJ2-4; clone size: many; CDR3 protein: CASGSVGADIQYF; CDR3 DNA: TGTGCCAGCGGGTCCGTGGGCGCAGACATTCAGTACTTC
D gene: TRBD2; V gene: TRBV7-2; J gene: TRBJ2-5; clone size: -; CDR3 protein: CASSYQAGGSETQYF; CDR3 DNA: TGTGCCAGCAGCTACCAAGCGGGAGGGTCAGAGACCCAGTACTTC
D gene: TRBD1; V gene: TRBV5-1; J gene: TRBJ2-5; clone size: many; CDR3 protein: CASSLAPGGDSETQYF; CDR3 DNA: TGCGCCAGCAGCTTGGCCCCAGGGGGCGATTCGGAGACCCAGTACTTC
D gene: -; V gene: TRBV28; J gene: TRBJ2-1; clone size: many; CDR3 protein: CASSLAVRAGYNEQFF; CDR3 DNA: TGTGCCAGCAGTTTAGCCGTACGGGCTGGATACAATGAGCAGTTCTTC
D gene: TRBD2; V gene: TRBV6-1; J gene: TRBJ2-7; clone size: many; CDR3 protein: CASTINGGSGRSYEQYF; CDR3 DNA: TGTGCCAGCACCATAAATGGGGGGAGCGGGAGATCCTACGAGCAGTACTTC
D gene: TRBD2; V gene: TRBV12-5; J gene: TRBJ2-5; clone size: -; CDR3 protein: CASGAGGGETQYF; CDR3 DNA: TGTGCTAGTGGTGCCGGGGGGGGAGAGACCCAGTACTTC
D gene: TRBD2; V gene: TRBV2; J gene: TRBJ2-1; clone size: many; CDR3 protein: CASRESSGSFNEQFF; CDR3 DNA: TGTGCCAGCAGGGAATCCAGCGGGAGTTTTAATGAGCAGTTCTTC
D gene: -; V gene: TRBV30; J gene: TRBJ2-5; clone size: few; CDR3 protein: CAWSLRGETQYF; CDR3 DNA: TGTGCCTGGAGTCTCCGAGGGGAGACCCAGTACTTC
D gene: -; V gene: TRBV18; J gene: TRBJ2-7; clone size: many; CDR3 protein: CASSFDLFLDEQYF; CDR3 DNA: TGTGCCAGCTCGTTCGACCTATTCCTGGACGAGCAGTACTTC
D gene: -; V gene: TRBV5-1; J gene: TRBJ2-6; clone size: -; CDR3 protein: CASSLGQALSGANVLTF; CDR3 DNA: TGCGCCAGCAGCTTGGGACAGGCCCTCTCTGGGGCCAACGTCCTGACTTTC
D gene: -; V gene: TRBV5-8; J gene: TRBJ2-2; clone size: many; CDR3 protein: CASSPPLRTLTGANTGELFF; CDR3 DNA: TGTGCCAGCAGCCCGCCTTTGCGCACCCTAACTGGGGCGAACACCGGGGAGCTGTTTTTT
D gene: -; V gene: TRBV20-1; J gene: TRBJ1-5; clone size: few; CDR3 protein: CSARGRVDQPQHF; CDR3 DNA: TGCAGTGCTAGGGGCAGGGTCGATCAGCCCCAGCATTTT
D gene: -; V gene: TRBV28; J gene: TRBJ1-3; clone size: many; CDR3 protein: CASRWDSGNTIYF; CDR3 DNA: TGTGCCAGCAGGTGGGACTCTGGAAACACCATATATTTT
D gene: -; V gene: TRBV5-1; J gene: TRBJ2-5; clone size: many; CDR3 protein: CASSSEGGGPRETQYF; CDR3 DNA: TGCGCCAGCAGCTCGGAAGGGGGAGGGCCACGAGAGACCCAGTACTTC
D gene: -; V gene: TRBV5-6; J gene: TRBJ2-7; clone size: few; CDR3 protein: CASSLVSYLFSEQYF; CDR3 DNA: TGTGCCAGCAGCTTGGTTAGCTACCTGTTCAGCGAGCAGTACTTC
D gene: -; V gene: TRBV10-2; J gene: TRBJ2-1; clone size: once; CDR3 protein: CASSVRGEQFF; CDR3 DNA: TGCGCCAGCAGTGTCCGGGGTGAGCAGTTCTTC
D gene: TRBD1; V gene: TRBV7-9; J gene: TRBJ1-4; clone size: few; CDR3 protein: CASSLGGTGGKELFF; CDR3 DNA: TGTGCCAGCAGCTTAGGCGGTACAGGGGGAAAGGAACTGTTTTTT
D gene: TRBD1; V gene: TRBV24-1; J gene: TRBJ2-2; clone size: -; CDR3 protein: CATSDPAGTGTNTGELFF; CDR3 DNA: TGTGCCACCAGTGACCCCGCTGGGACAGGGACGAACACCGGGGAGCTGTTTTTT
D gene: TRBD1; V gene: TRBV6-1; J gene: TRBJ1-2; clone size: many; CDR3 protein: CASREVDRGRGNYGYTF; CDR3 DNA: TGTGCCAGCAGAGAAGTGGACAGGGGTAGGGGAAACTATGGCTACACCTTC
D gene: TRBD2; V gene: TRBV10-3; J gene: TRBJ2-3; clone size: once; CDR3 protein: CAISTGLAATDTQYF; CDR3 DNA: TGTGCCATCAGCACGGGACTAGCGGCCACAGATACGCAGTATTTT
D gene: TRBD2; V gene: TRBV27; J gene: TRBJ2-1; clone size: many; CDR3 protein: CASSWGGRGVGEQFF; CDR3 DNA: TGTGCCAGCAGTTGGGGCGGGAGAGGGGTAGGTGAGCAGTTCTTC
D gene: -; V gene: TRBV2; J gene: TRBJ2-7; clone size: many; CDR3 protein: CASSGLEGFYEQYF; CDR3 DNA: TGTGCCAGCAGCGGATTAGAGGGGTTCTACGAGCAGTACTTC
D gene: -; V gene: TRBV14; J gene: TRBJ2-2; clone size: -; CDR3 protein: CASKGCVEPPRTPGSCFF; CDR3 DNA: -
D gene: -; V gene: TRBV2; J gene: TRBJ2-7; clone size: many; CDR3 protein: CASSGAEAALYEQYF; CDR3 DNA: TGTGCCAGCAGTGGTGCGGAGGCCGCTCTTTACGAGCAGTACTTC
D gene: -; V gene: TRBV11-3; J gene: TRBJ1-4; clone size: many; CDR3 protein: CASSPGLSTNEKLFF; CDR3 DNA: TGTGCCAGCAGTCCTGGGCTATCAACTAATGAAAAACTGTTTTTT
D gene: TRBD1; V gene: TRBV3-1; J gene: TRBJ1-1; clone size: many; CDR3 protein: CASSLTGPNTEAFF; CDR3 DNA: TGTGCCAGCAGCCTGACAGGGCCGAACACTGAAGCTTTCTTT